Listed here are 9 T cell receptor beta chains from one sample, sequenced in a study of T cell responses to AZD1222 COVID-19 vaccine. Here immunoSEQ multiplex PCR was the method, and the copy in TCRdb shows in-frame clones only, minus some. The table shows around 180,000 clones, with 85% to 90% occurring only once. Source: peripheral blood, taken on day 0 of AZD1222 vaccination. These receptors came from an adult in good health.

The CDR3 region is CASSLSRAGAEAFF. CDR3 coding DNA: TGCGCCAGCAGCTTGAGTAGGGCGGGGGCTGAAGCTTTCTTT. The chain couples TRBV5-1 to TRBJ1-1; D perhaps matches TRBD1 (5 bases). Germline assignment: CDR1 SGHRS and CDR2 YFSETQ. V was pared by 1 base and J by 6 bases, with 13 bases between. The CDR3 contains 14 residues.

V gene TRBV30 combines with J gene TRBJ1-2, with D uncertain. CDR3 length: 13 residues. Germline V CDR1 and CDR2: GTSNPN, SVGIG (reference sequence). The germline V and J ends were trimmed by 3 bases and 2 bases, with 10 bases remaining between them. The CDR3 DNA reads TGTGCCTGGAGGGTAGGTACCAACTATGGCTACACCTTC. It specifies CAWRVGTNYGYTF.

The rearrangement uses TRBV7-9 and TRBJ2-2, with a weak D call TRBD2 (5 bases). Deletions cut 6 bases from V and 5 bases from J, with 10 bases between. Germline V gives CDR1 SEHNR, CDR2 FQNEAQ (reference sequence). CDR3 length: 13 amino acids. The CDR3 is CASRGSGTGELFF. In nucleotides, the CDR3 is TGTGCCAGCAGGGGATCGGGAACCGGGGAGCTGTTTTTT.

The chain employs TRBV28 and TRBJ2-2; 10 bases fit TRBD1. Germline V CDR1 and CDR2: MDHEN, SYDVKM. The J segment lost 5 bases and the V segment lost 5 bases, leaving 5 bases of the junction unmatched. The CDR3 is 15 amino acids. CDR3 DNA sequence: TGTGCCAGCAGTCTAGGGACAGGGGAAACCGGGGAGCTGTTTTTT. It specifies CASSLGTGETGELFF.

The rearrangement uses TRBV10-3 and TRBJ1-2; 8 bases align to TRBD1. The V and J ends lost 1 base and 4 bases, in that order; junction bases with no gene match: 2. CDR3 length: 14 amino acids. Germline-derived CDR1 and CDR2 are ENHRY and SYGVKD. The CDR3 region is CAISEFGTGYGYTF. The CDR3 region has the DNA TGTGCCATCAGTGAGTTCGGGACAGGCTATGGCTACACCTTC.

The CDR3 nucleotides are TGTGCCAGCGGGCCATTTGGACGGTATAACTATGGCTACACCTTC. Encoded protein: CASGPFGRYNYGYTF. The chain uses TRBV5-4 and TRBJ1-2, with no clear D. Trimming left V 7 bases short and J 1 base short, with 17 bases between. CDR1 is SGHNT and CDR2 is YYREEE in the germline V gene (reference sequence). The CDR3 spans 15 residues.

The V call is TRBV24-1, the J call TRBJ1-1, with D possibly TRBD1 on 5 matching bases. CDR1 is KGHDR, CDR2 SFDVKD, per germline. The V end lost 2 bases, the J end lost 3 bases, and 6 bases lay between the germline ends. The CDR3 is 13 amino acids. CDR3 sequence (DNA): TGTGCCACCAGTGATTGGGGGGACACTGAAGCTTTCTTT. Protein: CATSDWGDTEAFF.

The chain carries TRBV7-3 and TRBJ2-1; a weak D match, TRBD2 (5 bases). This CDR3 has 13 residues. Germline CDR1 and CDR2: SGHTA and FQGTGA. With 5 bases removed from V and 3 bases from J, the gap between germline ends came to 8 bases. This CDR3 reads CASSPEGYNEQFF. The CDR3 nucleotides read TGTGCCAGCAGCCCAGAGGGCTACAATGAGCAGTTCTTC. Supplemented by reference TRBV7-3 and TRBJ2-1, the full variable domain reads GAGVSQTPSNKVTEKGKYVELRCDPISGHTALYWYRQSLGQGPEFLIYFQGTGAADDSGLPNDRFFAVRPEGSVSTLKIQRTERGDSAVYLCASSPEGYNEQFFGPGTRLTVL.

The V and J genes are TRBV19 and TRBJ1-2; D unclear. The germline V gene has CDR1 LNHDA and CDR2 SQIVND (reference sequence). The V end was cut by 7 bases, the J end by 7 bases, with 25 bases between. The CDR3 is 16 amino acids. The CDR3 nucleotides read TGTGCCAGTACCCGCCCGACCTCGGTTAATAGGTCTGGCTACACCTTC. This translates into CASTRPTSVNRSGYTF.